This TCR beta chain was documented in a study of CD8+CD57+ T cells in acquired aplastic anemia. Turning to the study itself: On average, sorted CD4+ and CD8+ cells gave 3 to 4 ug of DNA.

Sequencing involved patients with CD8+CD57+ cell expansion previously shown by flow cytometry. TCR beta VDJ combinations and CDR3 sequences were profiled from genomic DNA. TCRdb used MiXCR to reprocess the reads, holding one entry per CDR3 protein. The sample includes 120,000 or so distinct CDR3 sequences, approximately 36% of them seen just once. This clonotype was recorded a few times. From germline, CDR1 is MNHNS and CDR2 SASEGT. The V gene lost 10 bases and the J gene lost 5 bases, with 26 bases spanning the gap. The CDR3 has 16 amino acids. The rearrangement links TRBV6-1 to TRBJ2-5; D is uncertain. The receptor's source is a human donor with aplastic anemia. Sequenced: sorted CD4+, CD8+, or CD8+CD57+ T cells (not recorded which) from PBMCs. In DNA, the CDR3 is TGTGCCACTATCCGAAACCCCCGAGTTAACCGGGAGACCCAGTACTTC. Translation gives CATIRNPRVNRETQYF.